This TCR beta chain was documented in a study of blood T cell repertoires in COVID-19 (dated by TCRdb to the early 2020s). The study in broad terms: Collaborator samples came from the United States, Italy and Spain and covered acute and convalescent phases of COVID-19. Nearly every sample came with metadata listing a de-identified subject ID, COVID-19 status, age in years and sex. Where available, HLA class I and class II types were obtained from metadata supplied by the sample provider rather than from assay-based typing. The material from the prospective study consisted of cDNA or gDNA derived from T cells, B-cell-depleted T cells, or PBMCs. The repertoires were released in a freely available public database intended as a resource for research on the immune response to SARS-CoV-2. Deeply sampled blood TCRbeta repertoires from subjects exposed to, actively infected with, or recovered from COVID-19 were included in the dataset. The samples were drawn from the first 160 participants of the ongoing ImmuneRACE study and from 950 to 1,500 subjects provided by 6 global collaborators. What the research found in general, with its limitations: How much clinical and demographic metadata was included differed by source and by participant, and the metadata was provided uncurated.

This clone showed up just a few times. Its antigen remains undetermined. Within one base of it there is no much larger clone, and no base qualities were kept. The germline V gene (reference sequence) specifies SEHNR as CDR1 and FQNEAQ as CDR2. V was cut back by 2 bases and J by 0 bases, leaving a gap of 3 bases between them. From the cysteine through the phenylalanine, the CDR3 covers 13 amino acids. Only the CDR3 region is kept as DNA, spanning 39 bases read in frame from base 1. At one collaborating source in Seattle, patients were enrolled during active infection and were followed longitudinally through the course of disease. The collaborating institutions used their own protocols to collect whole blood in K2EDTA tubes. For TCRbeta analysis, collaborators shipped samples as frozen whole blood, isolated PBMCs, or DNA extracted from either of those sample types. TCRbeta CDR3 regions were amplified from genomic DNA by means of the immunoSEQ Assay, a bias-controlled multiplex PCR. Per the original workflow: Nucleated cell counts per sample were estimated from amplification of reference gene primers within the assay. Sequence reads were collapsed and filtered to measure the absolute abundance of every unique TCRbeta CDR3 rearrangement. For each sample, productive Simpson clonality was calculated as the square root of Simpson's diversity index across productive rearrangements. TCRdb holds this immuneACCESS table with in-frame rearrangements only. Some clones are missing; in checked studies, unresolved V genes explain under half, and the rest has no known cause. Clonal size and the V and J genes are those of that table, whereas D and trimming came from the DNA. The sample table shows about 150,000 clones, and roughly 81% are seen once. 2.5% to 3% of the sample is held by the ten biggest clonotypes.

This TCR was recovered from a woman at least 80 years old with COVID-19, enrolled during active disease. This receptor chain uses TRBV7-9 and TRBJ2-3, with the D segment identity uncertain. Specimen: peripheral blood. Here the CDR3 is given as CASSLPSTDTQYF. The sequenced DNA: TGTGCCAGCAGCTTACCTAGCACAGATACGCAGTATTTT. The reference TRBV7-9 and TRBJ2-3 proteins fill in what lies around the CDR3, so the full variable domain reads DTGVSQNPRHKITKRGQNVTFRCDPISEHNRLYWYRQTLGQGPEFLTYFQNEAQLEKSRLLSDRFSAERPKGSFSTLEIQRTEQGDSAMYLCASSLPSTDTQYFGPGTRLTVL.